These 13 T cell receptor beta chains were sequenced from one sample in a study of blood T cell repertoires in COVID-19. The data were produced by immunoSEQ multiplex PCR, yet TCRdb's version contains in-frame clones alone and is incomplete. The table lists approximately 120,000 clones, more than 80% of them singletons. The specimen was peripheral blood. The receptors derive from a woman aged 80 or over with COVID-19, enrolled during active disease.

The CDR3 bases are TGTGCCAGCAGATTTCGGACGGGGGAAGAGACCCAGTACTTC. Translating it yields CASRFRTGEETQYF. The chain has TRBV6-6 and TRBJ2-5, with D tentatively TRBD2 (6 bases). The CDR3 length is 14 residues. The germline gives CDR1 MNHNY, CDR2 SVGAGI (reference sequence). Trimming removed 6 bases at V and 3 bases at J, with 14 bases between.

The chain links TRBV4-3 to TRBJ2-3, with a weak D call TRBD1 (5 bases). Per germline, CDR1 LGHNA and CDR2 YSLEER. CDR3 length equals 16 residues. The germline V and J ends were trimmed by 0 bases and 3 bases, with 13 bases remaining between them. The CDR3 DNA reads TGCGCCAGCAGCCAAGATACTGGGGCGCAGACAGATACGCAGTATTTT. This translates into CASSQDTGAQTDTQYF.

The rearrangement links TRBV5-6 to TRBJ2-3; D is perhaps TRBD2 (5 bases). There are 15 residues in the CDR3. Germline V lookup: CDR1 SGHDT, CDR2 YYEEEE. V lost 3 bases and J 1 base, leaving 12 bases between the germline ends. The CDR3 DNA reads TGTGCCAGCAGCTCCCTGGAGGTTGGCACAGATACGCAGTATTTT. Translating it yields CASSSLEVGTDTQYF. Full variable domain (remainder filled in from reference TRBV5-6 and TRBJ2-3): DAGVTQSPTHLIKTRGQQVTLRCSPKSGHDTVSWYQQALGQGPQFIFQYYEEEERQRGNFPDRFSGHQFPNYSSELNVNALLLGDSALYLCASSSLEVGTDTQYFGPGTRLTVL.

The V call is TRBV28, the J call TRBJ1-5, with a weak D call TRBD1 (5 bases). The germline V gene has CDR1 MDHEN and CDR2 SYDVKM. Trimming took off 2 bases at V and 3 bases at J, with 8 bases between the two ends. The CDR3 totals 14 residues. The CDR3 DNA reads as TGTGCCAGCAGTTTACAGGGAAACAATCAGCCCCAGCATTTT. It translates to CASSLQGNNQPQHF.

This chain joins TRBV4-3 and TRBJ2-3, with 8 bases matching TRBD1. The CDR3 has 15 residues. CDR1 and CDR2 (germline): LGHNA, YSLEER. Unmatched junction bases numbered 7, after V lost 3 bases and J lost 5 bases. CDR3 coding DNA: TGCGCCAGCAGCCACACGACAGGGGTTGAAGATACGCAGTATTTT. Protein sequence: CASSHTTGVEDTQYF.

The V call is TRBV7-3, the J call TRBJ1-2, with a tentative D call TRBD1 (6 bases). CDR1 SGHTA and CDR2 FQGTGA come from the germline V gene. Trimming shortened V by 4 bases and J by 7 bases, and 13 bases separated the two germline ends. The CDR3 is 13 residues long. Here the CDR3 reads CASSSGGLSGYTF. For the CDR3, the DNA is TGTGCCAGCAGCTCGGGGGGCTTGTCTGGCTACACCTTC.

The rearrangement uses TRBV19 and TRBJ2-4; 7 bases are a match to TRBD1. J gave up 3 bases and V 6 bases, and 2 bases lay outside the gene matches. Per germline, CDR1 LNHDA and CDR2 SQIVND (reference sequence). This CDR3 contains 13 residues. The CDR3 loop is CASRGTDKNIQYF. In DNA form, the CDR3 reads TGTGCCAGTAGGGGGACAGACAAAAACATTCAGTACTTC.

The CDR3 DNA is TGTGCCAGCTCACCGCAACAGACCTACGAGCAGTACTTC. It encodes CASSPQQTYEQYF. The rearrangement links TRBV18 to TRBJ2-7; D is unclear. The CDR3 length is 13 residues. Germline V gene data show CDR1 as KGHSH and CDR2 as LQKENI. Trimming removed 3 bases at V and 2 bases at J, with 8 bases between.

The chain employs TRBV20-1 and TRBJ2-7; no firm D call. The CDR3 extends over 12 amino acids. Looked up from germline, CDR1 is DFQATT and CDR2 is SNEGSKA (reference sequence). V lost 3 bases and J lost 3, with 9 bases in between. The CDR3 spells CSASPSLYEQYF. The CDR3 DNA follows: TGCAGTGCTAGTCCTAGTCTCTACGAGCAGTACTTC.

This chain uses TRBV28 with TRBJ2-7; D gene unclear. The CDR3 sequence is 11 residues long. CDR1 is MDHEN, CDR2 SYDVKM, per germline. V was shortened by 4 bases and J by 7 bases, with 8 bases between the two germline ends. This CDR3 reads CASSYQVEQYF. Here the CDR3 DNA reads TGTGCCAGCAGTTACCAGGTGGAGCAGTACTTC. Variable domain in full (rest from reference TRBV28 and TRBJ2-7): DVKVTQSSRYLVKRTGEKVFLECVQDMDHENMFWYRQDPGLGLRLIYFSYDVKMKEKGDIPEGYSVSREKKERFSLILESASTNQTSMYLCASSYQVEQYFGPGTRLTVT.

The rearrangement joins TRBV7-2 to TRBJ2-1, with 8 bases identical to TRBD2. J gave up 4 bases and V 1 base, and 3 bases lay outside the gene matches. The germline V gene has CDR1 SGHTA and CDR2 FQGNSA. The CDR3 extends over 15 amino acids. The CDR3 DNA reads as TGTGCCAGCAGCTTAGTAGCGGGACCATACAATGAGCAGTTCTTC. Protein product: CASSLVAGPYNEQFF.

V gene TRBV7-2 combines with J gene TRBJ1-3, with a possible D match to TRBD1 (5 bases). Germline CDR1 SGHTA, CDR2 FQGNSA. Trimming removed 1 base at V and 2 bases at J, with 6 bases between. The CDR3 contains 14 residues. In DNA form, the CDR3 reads TGTGCCAGCAGCTTAGGGGGCACTGGAAACACCATATATTTT. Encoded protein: CASSLGGTGNTIYF. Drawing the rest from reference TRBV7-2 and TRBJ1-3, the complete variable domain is GAGVSQSPSNKVTEKGKDVELRCDPISGHTALYWYRQSLGQGLEFLIYFQGNSAPDKSGLPSDRFSAERTGGSVSTLTIQRTQQEDSAVYLCASSLGGTGNTIYFGEGSWLTVV.

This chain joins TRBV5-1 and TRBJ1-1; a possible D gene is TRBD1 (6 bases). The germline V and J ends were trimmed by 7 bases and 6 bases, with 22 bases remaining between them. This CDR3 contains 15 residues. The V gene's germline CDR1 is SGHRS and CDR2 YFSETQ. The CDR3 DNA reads TGCGCCAGCTCTTTGGGGGCCGCGGATCTGGCTGAAGCTTTCTTT. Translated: CASSLGAADLAEAFF.